This T cell receptor beta chain emerged from a study of CD8+CD57+ T cells in acquired aplastic anemia. General study results and limits: The same twenty-nine CD8+ CDR3 sequences occurred in patients and in controls.

CDR3 and TCR beta VDJ profiling relied on a genomic DNA template. TCRdb itself ran the reads through MiXCR, one entry per CDR3 protein. The profile shows more than 200,000 distinct CDR3 sequences, roughly 45% of them singletons. V lost 6 bases to trimming and J lost 3 bases; unmatched junction nucleotides: 3. The CDR3 is 13 residues long. An expansion of CD8+CD57+ cells by flow cytometry had been shown in patients chosen for sequencing. Severe acquired aplastic anemia was present in every patient. No therapy had been given to the patients at the time of blood sampling. This clonotype was counted at least ten times. Its antigen is as yet unknown.

This rearrangement joins TRBV12-3 or TRBV12-4 to TRBJ1-2, with 8 bases that match TRBD1. The TCR sequence derives from a human donor with aplastic anemia. Sample: sorted CD4+, CD8+, or CD8+CD57+ T cells (not recorded which) from PBMCs. The CDR3 sequence is CASRLDRDYGYTF. The DNA for the CDR3 is TGTGCCAGCAGACTGGACAGGGACTATGGCTACACCTTC.